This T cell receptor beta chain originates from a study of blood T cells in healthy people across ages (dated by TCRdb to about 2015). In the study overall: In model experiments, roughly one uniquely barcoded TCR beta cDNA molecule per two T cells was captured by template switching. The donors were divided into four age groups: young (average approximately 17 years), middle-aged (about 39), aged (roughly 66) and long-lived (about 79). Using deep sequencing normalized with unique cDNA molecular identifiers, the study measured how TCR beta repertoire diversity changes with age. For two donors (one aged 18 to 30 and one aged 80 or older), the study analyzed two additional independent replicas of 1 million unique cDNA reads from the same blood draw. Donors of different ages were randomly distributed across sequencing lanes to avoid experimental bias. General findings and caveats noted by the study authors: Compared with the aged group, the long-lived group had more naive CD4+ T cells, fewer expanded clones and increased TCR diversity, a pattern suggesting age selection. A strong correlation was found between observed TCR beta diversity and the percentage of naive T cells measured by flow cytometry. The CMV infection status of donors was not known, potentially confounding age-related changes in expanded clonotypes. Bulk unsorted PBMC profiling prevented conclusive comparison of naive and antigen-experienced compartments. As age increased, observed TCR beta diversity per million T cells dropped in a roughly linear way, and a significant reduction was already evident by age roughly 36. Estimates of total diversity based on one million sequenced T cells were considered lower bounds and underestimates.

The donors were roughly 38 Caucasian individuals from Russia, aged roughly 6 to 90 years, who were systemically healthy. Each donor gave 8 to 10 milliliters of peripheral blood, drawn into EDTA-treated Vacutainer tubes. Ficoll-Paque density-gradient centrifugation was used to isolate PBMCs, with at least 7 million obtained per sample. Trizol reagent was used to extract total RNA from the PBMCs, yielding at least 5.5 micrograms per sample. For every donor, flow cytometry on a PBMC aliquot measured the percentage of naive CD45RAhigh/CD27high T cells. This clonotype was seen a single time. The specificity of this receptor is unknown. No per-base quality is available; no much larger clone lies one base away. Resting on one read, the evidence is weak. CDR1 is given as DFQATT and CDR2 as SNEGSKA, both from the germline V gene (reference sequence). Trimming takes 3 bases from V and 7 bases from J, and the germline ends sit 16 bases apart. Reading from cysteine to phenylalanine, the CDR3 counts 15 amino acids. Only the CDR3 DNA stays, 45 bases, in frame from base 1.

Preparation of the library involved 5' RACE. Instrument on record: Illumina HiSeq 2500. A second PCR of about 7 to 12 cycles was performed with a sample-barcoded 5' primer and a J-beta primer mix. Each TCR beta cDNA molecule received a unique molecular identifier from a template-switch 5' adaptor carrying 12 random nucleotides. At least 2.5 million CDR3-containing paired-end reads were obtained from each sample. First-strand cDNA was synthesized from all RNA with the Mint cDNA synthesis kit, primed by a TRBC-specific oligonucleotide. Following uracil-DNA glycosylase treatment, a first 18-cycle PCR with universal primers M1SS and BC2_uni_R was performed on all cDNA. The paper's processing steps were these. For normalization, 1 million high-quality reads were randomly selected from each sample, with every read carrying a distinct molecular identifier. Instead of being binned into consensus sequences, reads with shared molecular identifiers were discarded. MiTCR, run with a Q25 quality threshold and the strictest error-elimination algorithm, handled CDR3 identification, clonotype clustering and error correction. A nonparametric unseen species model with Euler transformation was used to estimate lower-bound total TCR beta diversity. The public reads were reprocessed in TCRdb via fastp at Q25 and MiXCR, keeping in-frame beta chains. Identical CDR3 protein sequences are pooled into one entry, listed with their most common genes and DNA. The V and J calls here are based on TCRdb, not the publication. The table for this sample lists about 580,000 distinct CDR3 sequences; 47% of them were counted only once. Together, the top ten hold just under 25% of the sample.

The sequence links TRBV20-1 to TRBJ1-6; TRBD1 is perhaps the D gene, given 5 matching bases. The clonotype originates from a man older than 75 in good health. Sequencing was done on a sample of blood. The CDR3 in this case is CSARPPGGRNSPLHF. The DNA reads TGCAGTGCTAGGCCGCCGGGGGGTAGGAATTCACCCCTCCACTTT.